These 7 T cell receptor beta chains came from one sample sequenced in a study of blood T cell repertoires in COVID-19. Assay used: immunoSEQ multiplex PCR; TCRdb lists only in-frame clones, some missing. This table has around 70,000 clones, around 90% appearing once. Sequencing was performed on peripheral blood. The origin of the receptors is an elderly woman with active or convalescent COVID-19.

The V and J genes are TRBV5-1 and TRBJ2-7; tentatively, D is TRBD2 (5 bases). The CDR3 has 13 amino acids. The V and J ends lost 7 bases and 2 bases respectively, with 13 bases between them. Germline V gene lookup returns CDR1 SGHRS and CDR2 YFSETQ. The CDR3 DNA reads TGCGCCAGCGGCGGGCTCAACGCCTACGAGCAGTACTTC. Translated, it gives CASGGLNAYEQYF.

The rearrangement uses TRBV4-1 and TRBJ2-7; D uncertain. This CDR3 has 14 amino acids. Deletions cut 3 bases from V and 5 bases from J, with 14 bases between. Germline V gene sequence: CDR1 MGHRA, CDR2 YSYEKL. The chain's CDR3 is CASSHRSGINEQYF. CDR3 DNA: TGCGCCAGCAGCCATCGCTCAGGTATTAACGAGCAGTACTTC.

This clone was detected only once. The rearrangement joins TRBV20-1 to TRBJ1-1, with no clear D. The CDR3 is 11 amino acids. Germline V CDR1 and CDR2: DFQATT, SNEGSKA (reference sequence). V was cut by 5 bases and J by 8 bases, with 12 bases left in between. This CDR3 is CSALGVGEAFF. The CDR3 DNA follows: TGCAGTGCTCTCGGGGTCGGCGAAGCTTTCTTT.

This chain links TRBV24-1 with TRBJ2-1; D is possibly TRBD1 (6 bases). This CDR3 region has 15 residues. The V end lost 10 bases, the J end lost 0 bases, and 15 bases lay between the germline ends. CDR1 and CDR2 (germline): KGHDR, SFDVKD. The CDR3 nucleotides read TGTGCCACGAGCACCGGGACAAGCTCCTACAATGAGCAGTTCTTC. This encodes CATSTGTSSYNEQFF.

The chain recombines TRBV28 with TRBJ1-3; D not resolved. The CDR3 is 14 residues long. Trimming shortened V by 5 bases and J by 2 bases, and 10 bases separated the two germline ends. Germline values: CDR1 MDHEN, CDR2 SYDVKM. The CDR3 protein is CASSRRGPGNTIYF. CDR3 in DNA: TGTGCCAGCAGTCGTCGGGGTCCTGGAAACACCATATATTTT.

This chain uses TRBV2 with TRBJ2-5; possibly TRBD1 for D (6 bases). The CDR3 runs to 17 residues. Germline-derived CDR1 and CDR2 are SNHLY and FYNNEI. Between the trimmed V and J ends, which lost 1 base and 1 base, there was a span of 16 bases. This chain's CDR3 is CASSEGGHWGFQETQYF. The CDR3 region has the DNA TGTGCCAGCAGTGAAGGGGGACACTGGGGATTCCAAGAGACCCAGTACTTC.

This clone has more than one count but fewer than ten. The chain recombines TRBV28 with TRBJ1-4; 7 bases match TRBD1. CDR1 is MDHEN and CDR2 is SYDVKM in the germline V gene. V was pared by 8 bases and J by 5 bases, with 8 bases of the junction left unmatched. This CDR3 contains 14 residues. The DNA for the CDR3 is TGTGCCAGCGTCCAGGGGACAGCAAATGAAAAACTGTTTTTT. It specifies CASVQGTANEKLFF.